This T cell receptor beta chain was observed in a study of lymphopenia after photon versus proton radiotherapy. A word on this clone: The antigen is unknown.

Study-wide results and limits: Better survival with proton therapy was suggested as possible, not demonstrated. Larger post-nadir TCR diversity loss correlated inversely with survival in deceased patients.

TCRdb's table, derived via immunoSEQ multiplex PCR, lists solely in-frame clones and lacks some. The repertoire consists of about 7,500 clones, with roughly nine tenths occurring once and the leading ten covering 3.1%. The source was peripheral blood, collected from a patient treated with photon-based radiotherapy. This sequence was found in a woman between 65 and 79 years old with pancreatic cancer.

The CDR3 coding sequence is TGCGCCAGTGTCTCTGCTCTCCCCGAACGCACCGGGGAGCTGTTTTTT. It yields the protein CASVSALPERTGELFF. V gene TRBV10-2 combines with J gene TRBJ2-2; D not certain. Germline CDR1 WSHSY, CDR2 SAAADI. V lost 9 bases and J 4 bases, leaving 21 bases between the germline ends. CDR3 length: 16 residues.